This T cell receptor beta chain is drawn from a study of shared clonotypes between healthy human individuals. Across the whole study: A few men and a couple of women, aged 18 to 49, were donors. Donors had three CD4 naive, three CD4 memory, two CD8 naive and one CD8 memory plate apiece. Whole-study findings and limits: Non-shared clonotypes had lower generation probabilities than those shared by all four donors. Sharing across a few donors was seen in 4% to 6.5% of naive CD4 clonotypes.

The CDR3 runs 15 residues. Germline loops: CDR1 SNHLY, CDR2 FYNNEI. The J segment lost 8 bases and the V segment lost 8 bases, leaving 15 bases of the junction unmatched. Worth noting for this clone: Its cognate antigen is unknown.

Assay: immunoSEQ multiplex PCR; the TCRdb copy retains only in-frame clones and omits some. The sample has about 1 million clones; roughly 74% are singletons. The sequenced sample was memory CD4+ T cells from PBMCs. Subset described: CD45RA-negative fraction. The chain has TRBV2 and TRBJ2-5, with TRBD1 identical over 9 bases. This sequence was found in a man in his late teens or twenties in good health. Some clones in this sample may be carry-over from other donors' samples. Here the CDR3 DNA reads TGTGCCAGCCGAGCCACAGGGGGCGGAGGAAATACCCAGTACTTC. Its protein is CASRATGGGGNTQYF. Drawing the rest from reference TRBV2 and TRBJ2-5, the complete variable domain is EPEVTQTPSHQVTQMGQEVILRCVPISNHLYFYWYRQILGQKVEFLVSFYNNEISEKSEIFDDQFSVERPDGSNFTLKIRSTKLEDSAMYFCASRATGGGGNTQYFGPGTRLLVL.